These 31 T cell receptor beta chains share one sample of origin, sequenced in a study of shared clonotypes between healthy human individuals. Some clones are missing from TCRdb's copy, which holds only in-frame ones; the method was immunoSEQ multiplex PCR. The table shows around 2,000,000 clones, with about 92% occurring only once. Positive CCR7 selection of CD45RO-negative cells yielded the naive CD8 cells, and terminally differentiated effector memory CD45RA+ cells were excluded. Sequencing was done on a sample of naive CD8+ T cells from PBMCs. These receptors were obtained from a man between 18 and 29 years old in good health. Some clones in this sample may be carry-over from other donors' samples.

DNA of the CDR3: TGTGCCAGCAGTTCGGGGGACAGGGGGCTAAAGGAAAAACTGTTTTTT. It encodes CASSSGDRGLKEKLFF. The chain recombines TRBV28 with TRBJ1-4, with 12 bases that match TRBD1. CDR3 length equals 16 residues. Germline trimming cut 4 bases from V and 8 bases from J; bases unmatched to any gene: 8. Germline CDR1 and CDR2: MDHEN and SYDVKM.

This clone appeared a few times. J is TRBJ2-1 and V is TRBV19; 8 bases are shared with TRBD2. This CDR3 contains 16 residues. The trim removed 6 bases at V and 1 base at J, leaving 8 bases unmatched. In germline, CDR1 is LNHDA, CDR2 SQIVND (reference sequence). The CDR3 bases are TGTGCCAGTAGCCCTGCTAGCGGGCTTTCCTACAATGAGCAGTTCTTC. As protein: CASSPASGLSYNEQFF.

The chain joins TRBV13 to TRBJ2-3; tentatively, D is TRBD1 or TRBD2 (5 bases each). V lost 3 bases to trimming and J lost 0 bases, with 10 bases between them. Per germline, CDR1 PRHDT and CDR2 FYEKMQ (reference sequence). This CDR3 contains 15 residues. CDR3 in amino acids: CASSFPEGSTDTQYF. For the CDR3, the DNA is TGTGCCAGCAGCTTCCCCGAGGGGAGCACAGATACGCAGTATTTT.

The chain combines TRBV28 with TRBJ2-7; TRBD1 aligns across 7 bases. The CDR3 is made up of 15 amino acids. Germline V gives CDR1 MDHEN, CDR2 SYDVKM. V shed 5 bases and J 2 bases; nucleotides not matched to a gene: 9. The CDR3 is CASSVISGTAYEQYF. The CDR3 DNA follows: TGTGCCAGCAGTGTGATCTCCGGGACAGCCTACGAGCAGTACTTC.

The chain is built from TRBV27 and TRBJ1-4; tentatively, D is TRBD1 (6 bases). There are 17 residues in the CDR3. V lost 2 bases and J 6 bases, leaving 19 bases between the germline ends. The germline CDR1 and CDR2 sequences are MNHEY and SMNVEV (reference sequence). The CDR3 here is CASSLQGQVRSDEKLFF. DNA of the CDR3: TGTGCCAGCAGTTTACAGGGGCAGGTTCGATCGGATGAAAAACTGTTTTTT.

The V call is TRBV7-2, the J call TRBJ2-2; possibly TRBD2 for D (6 bases). Germline V gene data show CDR1 as SGHTA and CDR2 as FQGNSA. V was shortened by 0 bases and J by 11 bases, with 28 bases between the two germline ends. This CDR3 is built from 19 residues. The CDR3 DNA reads as TGTGCCAGCAGCTTAGCGGTTATGGCGCACACCGGGCTAGGACTAGAGCTGTTTTTT. Its translation: CASSLAVMAHTGLGLELFF. Full variable domain (rest looked up from reference TRBV7-2 and TRBJ2-2): GAGVSQSPSNKVTEKGKDVELRCDPISGHTALYWYRQSLGQGLEFLIYFQGNSAPDKSGLPSDRFSAERTGGSVSTLTIQRTQQEDSAVYLCASSLAVMAHTGLGLELFFGEGSRLTVL.

The chain is built from TRBV4-1 and TRBJ1-5; D remains ambiguous. V shed 1 base and J shed 5 bases, with 9 bases lying between them. The CDR3 covers 14 residues. The V gene's germline CDR1 is MGHRA and CDR2 YSYEKL. CDR3 bases: TGCGCCAGCAGCCAAGTCCGATCCCATCAGCCCCAGCATTTT. It encodes CASSQVRSHQPQHF.

J is TRBJ1-4 and V is TRBV18; a weak D match, TRBD1 (5 bases). The V and J ends lost 2 bases and 2 bases respectively, with 12 bases between them. The V gene's germline CDR1 is KGHSH and CDR2 LQKENI. This CDR3 spans 16 amino acids. The CDR3 sequence: CASSPSRVVTNEKLFF. CDR3 coding DNA: TGTGCCAGCTCACCAAGCAGGGTAGTCACTAATGAAAAACTGTTTTTT.

The rearrangement joins TRBV11-2 to TRBJ2-5; maybe TRBD2 (6 bases). The CDR3 covers 16 residues. CDR1 and CDR2 from the germline V gene are SGHAT and FQNNGV. The V and J ends lost 2 bases and 1 base respectively, with 14 bases between them. CDR3 sequence: CASSLPGSPLQETQYF. CDR3 sequence (DNA): TGTGCCAGCAGCTTACCCGGGAGCCCGCTCCAAGAGACCCAGTACTTC.

The V call is TRBV15, the J call TRBJ2-7; D may be TRBD1 (6 bases). V dropped 0 bases and J dropped 0 bases, with 15 bases sitting between them. This CDR3 has 17 amino acids. In germline, CDR1 is LNHNV, CDR2 YYDKDF (reference sequence). CDR3 in DNA: TGTGCCACCAGCAGAGATAGGGCGAAGACAGGCTCCTACGAGCAGTACTTC. Translating gives CATSRDRAKTGSYEQYF.

As to this clone: The germline gene is not matched at one end of the junction; a read error may be the cause. This chain links TRBV7-9 with TRBJ1-1; D not resolved. CDR3 length: 18 residues. Germline values: CDR1 SEHNR, CDR2 FQNEAQ (reference sequence). CDR3 amino acids: CAGSSFPLGRSANTEAFF. In DNA, the CDR3 is TGCGCCGGCAGCTCCTTCCCCCTAGGACGGAGCGCGAACACTGAAGCTTTCTTT.

The gene calls are TRBV7-3 and TRBJ2-2; 13 positions agree with TRBD2. Germline V gene data show CDR1 as SGHTA and CDR2 as FQGTGA. Trimming cost V 3 bases and J 5 bases; bases outside gene matches: 6. CDR3 length: 17 residues. The CDR3, as DNA: TGTGCCAGCAGCTTTACTAGCGGGAGGGTACTTACCGGGGAGCTGTTTTTT. Translating gives CASSFTSGRVLTGELFF. Using reference TRBV7-3 and TRBJ2-2 for the parts outside the CDR3, the full variable domain is GAGVSQTPSNKVTEKGKYVELRCDPISGHTALYWYRQSLGQGPEFLIYFQGTGAADDSGLPNDRFFAVRPEGSVSTLKIQRTERGDSAVYLCASSFTSGRVLTGELFFGEGSRLTVL.

Comment on this clone: One end of the junction fails to match germline, which may point to a read error. CDR3 DNA: TGTGCCAGCAGTGAATCTGTCCTGGGGGACAGGTTAATTTTT. Translated, it gives CASSESVLGDRLIF. The chain links TRBV25-1 to TRBJ1-1, with 8 nucleotides matching TRBD1. CDR3 length: 14 residues. Germline loops: CDR1 MGHDK, CDR2 SYGVNS.

CDR3 DNA: TGTGCCAGCAGCTTGTCCTTTAACGGCTACAATGAGCAGTTCTTC. Amino acids: CASSLSFNGYNEQFF. This chain connects TRBV7-6 to TRBJ2-1; D uncertain. Germline loops: CDR1 SGHVS, CDR2 FNYEAQ. CDR3 size: 15 residues. Trimming left V 3 bases short and J 3 bases short, with 12 bases between. Together with reference TRBV7-6 and TRBJ2-1, the CDR3 gives the full variable domain: GAGVSQSPRYKVTKRGQDVALRCDPISGHVSLYWYRQALGQGPEFLTYFNYEAQQDKSGLPNDRFSAERPEGSISTLTIQRTEQRDSAMYRCASSLSFNGYNEQFFGPGTRLTVL.

V and J are TRBV28 and TRBJ2-7, with a tentative D call TRBD2 (5 bases). The germline gives CDR1 MDHEN, CDR2 SYDVKM. V shed 6 bases and J shed 1 base, with 13 bases lying between them. CDR3 length equals 14 residues. CDR3 DNA: TGTGCCAGCAGCTTCAGGAGGCAATCCTACGAGCAGTACTTC. Encoded protein: CASSFRRQSYEQYF.

This clone appeared a few times. The V and J genes are TRBV29-1 and TRBJ1-1; D uncertain. Trimming shortened V by 0 bases and J by 0 bases, and 8 bases separated the two germline ends. The V gene's germline CDR1 is SQVTM and CDR2 ANQGSEA. The CDR3 runs to 14 residues. In nucleotides, the CDR3 is TGCAGCGTTGAAGAACCTCCCCTGAACACTGAAGCTTTCTTT. The encoded protein is CSVEEPPLNTEAFF.

The V and J genes are TRBV20-1 and TRBJ1-1; D gene uncertain. This CDR3 has 9 residues. Trimming cost V 0 bases and J 10 bases, with 3 bases left between them. Germline V gene lookup returns CDR1 DFQATT and CDR2 SNEGSKA (reference sequence). CDR3 coding DNA: TGCAGTGCTAGAGATGTAGCTTTCTTT. This translates into CSARDVAFF.

The chain couples TRBV7-9 to TRBJ1-4; D remains ambiguous. The V end was cut by 4 bases, the J end by 4 bases, with 7 bases between. Germline V gene data show CDR1 as SEHNR and CDR2 as FQNEAQ (reference sequence). The CDR3 is 13 amino acids. The CDR3 DNA is TGTGCCAGCAGCTATCCGAGTAATGAAAAACTGTTTTTT. Translating gives CASSYPSNEKLFF.

In its sample, this clone was seen once. The chain uses TRBV5-5 and TRBJ1-2; TRBD1 agrees at 7 bases. CDR1 is SGHKS and CDR2 is YYEKEE in the germline V gene (reference sequence). J was trimmed by 5 bases and V by 0 bases; bases with no gene match: 4. This CDR3 contains 14 residues. The CDR3 sequence: CASSLEGTAYGYTF. CDR3 in DNA: TGTGCCAGCAGCTTGGAGGGGACAGCGTATGGCTACACCTTC. Using reference TRBV5-5 and TRBJ1-2 for the parts outside the CDR3, the full variable domain is DAGVTQSPTHLIKTRGQQVTLRCSPISGHKSVSWYQQVLGQGPQFIFQYYEKEERGRGNFPDRFSARQFPNYSSELNVNALLLGDSALYLCASSLEGTAYGYTFGSGTRLTVV.

The rearrangement links TRBV28 to TRBJ1-2; 7 bases are shared with TRBD1. Germline CDR1 and CDR2: MDHEN and SYDVKM. The ends lost 5 bases at V and 4 bases at J; junction bases unmatched: 10. This CDR3 region has 15 residues. In nucleotides, the CDR3 is TGTGCCAGCAGTATCCCAGACCGGGACAGCTATGGCTACACCTTC. Amino acid sequence: CASSIPDRDSYGYTF.

The rearrangement joins TRBV25-1 to TRBJ2-1; the D gene is possibly TRBD1 (6 bases). Trimming removed 5 bases at V and 4 bases at J, with 15 bases between. The CDR3 consists of 15 residues. Germline V gives CDR1 MGHDK, CDR2 SYGVNS. The CDR3 loop is CASSLDRGGYNEQFF. CDR3 bases: TGTGCCAGCAGTTTAGACCGAGGGGGTTACAATGAGCAGTTCTTC.

The chain links TRBV7-9 to TRBJ1-2; a weak D match, TRBD1 (5 bases). Between the trimmed V and J ends, which lost 5 bases and 3 bases, there was a span of 19 bases. CDR1 and CDR2 from the germline V gene are SEHNR and FQNEAQ (reference sequence). CDR3 size: 16 residues. CDR3 amino acids: CASSNTLEEGDYGYTF. In nucleotides, the CDR3 is TGTGCCAGCAGCAACACCCTTGAGGAAGGGGACTATGGCTACACCTTC.

The chain couples TRBV7-9 to TRBJ2-7, with D perhaps TRBD1 (7 bases). Germline V gives CDR1 SEHNR, CDR2 FQNEAQ (reference sequence). CDR3 size: 15 residues. V lost 5 bases and J lost 5, with 19 bases in between. The CDR3 sequence: CASSPLDREVDEQYF. In DNA form, the CDR3 reads TGTGCCAGCAGCCCCCTCGACAGGGAGGTAGACGAGCAGTACTTC. The variable domain in full, with the rest retrieved from reference TRBV7-9 and TRBJ2-7, is DTGVSQNPRHKITKRGQNVTFRCDPISEHNRLYWYRQTLGQGPEFLTYFQNEAQLEKSRLLSDRFSAERPKGSFSTLEIQRTEQGDSAMYLCASSPLDREVDEQYFGPGTRLTVT.

This clone has a single count. The V gene is TRBV6-1, the J gene TRBJ2-5; unclear D gene. The CDR3 has 13 amino acids. Trimming stripped 2 bases from V and 5 bases from J, with 9 bases between. CDR1 and CDR2 (germline): MNHNS, SASEGT. The CDR3 region has the DNA TGTGCCAGCAGTGAATTCTGGCGGGAGACCCAGTACTTC. It codes for CASSEFWRETQYF.

The V call is TRBV10-3, the J call TRBJ2-5; D tentatively reads TRBD1 or TRBD2 (5 bases each). This CDR3 region has 15 residues. The V end was cut by 6 bases, the J end by 1 base, with 15 bases between. The germline CDR1 and CDR2 sequences are ENHRY and SYGVKD. The CDR3 coding sequence is TGTGCCATCAGCCCGGGACCGACCCTCCAAGAGACCCAGTACTTC. It is translated as CAISPGPTLQETQYF.

The genes are TRBV19 and TRBJ2-1, with 8 bases lining up with TRBD1. Trimming took 2 bases from V and 4 from J; bases not matched to a gene: 10. CDR1 and CDR2 (germline): LNHDA, SQIVND (reference sequence). This CDR3 comprises 17 residues. The chain's CDR3 is CASSIQTGALKYNEQFF. The CDR3 DNA reads as TGTGCCAGTAGTATACAGACAGGGGCCCTCAAATACAATGAGCAGTTCTTC.

V is TRBV28 and J is TRBJ2-1, with 7 bases matching TRBD2. In germline, CDR1 is MDHEN, CDR2 SYDVKM. The CDR3 has 15 amino acids. Trimming took 6 bases from V and 5 from J; bases not matched to a gene: 10. The CDR3 DNA reads TGTGCCAGCAGGTGGGGGGGGGACGGTAACAATGAGCAGTTCTTC. Translating it yields CASRWGGDGNNEQFF.

The genes are TRBV19 and TRBJ1-1; D remains unclear. Germline CDR1 reads LNHDA; CDR2 reads SQIVND (reference sequence). The CDR3 is made up of 15 amino acids. V was shortened by 3 bases and J by 0 bases, with 11 bases between the two germline ends. In DNA, the CDR3 is TGTGCCAGTAGTATGTGGGGAGTGATGAACACTGAAGCTTTCTTT. Encoded protein: CASSMWGVMNTEAFF.

The chain employs TRBV11-3 and TRBJ2-7, with 11 positions matching TRBD2. The CDR3 is made up of 15 amino acids. Losses at the gene ends were 5 bases for V and 0 bases for J; bases not matched to a gene: 3. From germline, CDR1 is SGHNT and CDR2 YENEEA. The CDR3 protein is CASSGGTSGSYEQYF. For the CDR3, the DNA is TGTGCCAGCAGCGGAGGGACTAGCGGCTCCTACGAGCAGTACTTC.

CDR3 coding DNA: TGTGCCAGCAGCTTGGCCGAGGATCAGCCCCAGCATTTT. Its translation is CASSLAEDQPQHF. The chain combines TRBV5-6 with TRBJ1-5, with D hard to call. CDR3 length: 13 residues. Germline CDR1 is SGHDT and CDR2 is YYEEEE. V was pared by 0 bases and J by 5 bases, with 6 bases between.

The chain is built from TRBV9 and TRBJ2-1; no clear D gene. This CDR3 region has 16 residues. Germline CDR1 reads SGDLS; CDR2 reads YYNGEE. V was cut by 3 bases and J by 6 bases, with 19 bases left in between. This CDR3 reads CASSATDQPVFNEQFF. The CDR3 nucleotides are TGTGCCAGCAGCGCCACCGACCAGCCCGTATTCAATGAGCAGTTCTTC.